At least ten counts were recorded for the clone carrying this T cell receptor beta chain. TCRdb recomputed calls from the 5' RACE reads with MiXCR, one row per CDR3 protein. The data contain approximately 45,000 distinct CDR3 sequences, just under 4% of them singletons. This entry is derived from a study of CD8 T cells in ankylosing spondylitis. CDR1 and CDR2 (germline): SGDLS, YYNGEE. This CDR3 is built from 15 residues. V was trimmed by 2 bases and J by 1 base, leaving 11 bases between them. This clonotype originated in a female donor with ankylosing spondylitis or in good health (not recorded which). Sequenced: blood, either unsorted or a sorted T cell fraction (not recorded which). The chain uses TRBV9 and TRBJ2-3; D possibly corresponds to TRBD2 (5 bases). The CDR3 reads CASSVSSGGTDTQYF. In DNA form, the CDR3 reads TGTGCCAGCAGCGTGAGTTCCGGGGGCACAGATACGCAGTATTTT. Complete variable domain (other parts from reference TRBV9 and TRBJ2-3): DSGVTQTPKHLITATGQRVTLRCSPRSGDLSVYWYQQSLDQGLQFLIQYYNGEERAKGNILERFSAQQFPDLHSELNLSSLELGDSALYFCASSVSSGGTDTQYFGPGTRLTVL.